This TCR beta chain emerged from a study of glioma-infiltrating T cells after dendritic cell vaccination. The protocol was immunoSEQ multiplex PCR, while the TCRdb copy is restricted to in-frame clones and leaves out a portion. This sample yields about 92,000 clones, of which 85% to 90% are seen a single time; less than 20% belongs to the top ten. The material sequenced was blood, taken before dendritic cell vaccination. The TCR comes from a human donor with glioblastoma.

The CDR3: CASSTGLLNTEAFF. CDR3 bases: TGTGCCAGCAGTACGGGACTCCTGAACACTGAAGCTTTCTTT. This chain links TRBV27 with TRBJ1-1, with a weak D call TRBD1 (5 bases). V was trimmed by 5 bases and J by 0 bases, leaving 10 bases between them. The CDR3 extends over 14 amino acids. The V gene's germline CDR1 is MNHEY and CDR2 SMNVEV (reference sequence).